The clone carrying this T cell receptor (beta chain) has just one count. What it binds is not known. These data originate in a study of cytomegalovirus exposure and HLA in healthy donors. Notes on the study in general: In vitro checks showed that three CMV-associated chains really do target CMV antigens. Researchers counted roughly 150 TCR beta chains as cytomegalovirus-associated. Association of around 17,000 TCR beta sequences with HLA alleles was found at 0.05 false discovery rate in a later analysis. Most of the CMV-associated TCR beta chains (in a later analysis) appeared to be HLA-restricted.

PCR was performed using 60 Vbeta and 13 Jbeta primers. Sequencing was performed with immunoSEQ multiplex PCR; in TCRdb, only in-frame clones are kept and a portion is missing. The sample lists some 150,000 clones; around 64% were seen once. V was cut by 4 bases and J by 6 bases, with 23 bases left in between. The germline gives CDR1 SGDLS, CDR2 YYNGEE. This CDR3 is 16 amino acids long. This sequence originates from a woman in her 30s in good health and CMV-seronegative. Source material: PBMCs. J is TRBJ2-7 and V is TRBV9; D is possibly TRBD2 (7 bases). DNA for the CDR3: TGTGCCAGCAGCCTCCAGTGGGGGGGCCTCGGGTCCGAGCAGTACTTC. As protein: CASSLQWGGLGSEQYF.